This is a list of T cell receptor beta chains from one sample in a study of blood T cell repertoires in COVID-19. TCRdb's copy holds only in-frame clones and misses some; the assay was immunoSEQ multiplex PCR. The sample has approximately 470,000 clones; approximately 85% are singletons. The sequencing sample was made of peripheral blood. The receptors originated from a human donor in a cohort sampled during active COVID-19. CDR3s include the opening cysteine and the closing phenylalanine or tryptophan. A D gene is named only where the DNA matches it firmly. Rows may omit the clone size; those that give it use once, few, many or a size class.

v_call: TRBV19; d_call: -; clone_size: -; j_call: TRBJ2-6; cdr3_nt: TGTGCCAGTAGCGCCGAGAGGGTCTCTGGGGCCAACGTCCTGACTTTC; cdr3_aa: CASSAERVSGANVLTF
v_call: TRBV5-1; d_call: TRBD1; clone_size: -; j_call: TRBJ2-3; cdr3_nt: TGCGCCAGCAGCATACTTACAGGGGTCGGCACAGATACGCAGTATTTT; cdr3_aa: CASSILTGVGTDTQYF
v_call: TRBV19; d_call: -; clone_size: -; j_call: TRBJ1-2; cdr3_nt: TGTGCCAGTACCCTGCGGGGGGTAGATGGCTACACCTTC; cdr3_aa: CASTLRGVDGYTF
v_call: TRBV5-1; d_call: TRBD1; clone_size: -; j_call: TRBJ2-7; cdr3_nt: TGCGCCAGCAGCTTGGAAGGCAGGGGGCCCTACGAGCAGTACTTC; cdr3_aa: CASSLEGRGPYEQYF
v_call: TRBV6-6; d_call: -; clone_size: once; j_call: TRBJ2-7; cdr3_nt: TGTGCCAGCAGTTACTCTGACGGTTTAGGGGGCGAGCAGTACTTC; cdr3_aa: CASSYSDGLGGEQYF
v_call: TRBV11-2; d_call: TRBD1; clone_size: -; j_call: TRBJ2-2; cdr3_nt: TGTGCCAGCAGCGACAGGGTTTATAACACCGGGGAGCTGTTTTTT; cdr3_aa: CASSDRVYNTGELFF
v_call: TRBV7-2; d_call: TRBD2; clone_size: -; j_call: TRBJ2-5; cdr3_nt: TGTGCCAGCAGCTTAGGAGGACTAGCGGGAGGCCAAGAGACCCAGTACTTC; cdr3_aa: CASSLGGLAGGQETQYF
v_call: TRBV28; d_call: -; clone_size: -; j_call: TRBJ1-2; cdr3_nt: TGTGCCAGCAGTTTAGAGTTCTATGGCTACACCTTC; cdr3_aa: CASSLEFYGYTF
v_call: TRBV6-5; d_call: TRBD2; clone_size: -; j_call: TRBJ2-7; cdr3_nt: TGTGCCAGCAGGACTAGCCTCATCGAAACCTACGAGCAGTACTTC; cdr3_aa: CASRTSLIETYEQYF
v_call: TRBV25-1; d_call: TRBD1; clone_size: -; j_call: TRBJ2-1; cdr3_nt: TGTGCCAGCAGTACCCAGACAGGGTGGCTGTTCTTC; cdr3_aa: CASSTQTGWLFF
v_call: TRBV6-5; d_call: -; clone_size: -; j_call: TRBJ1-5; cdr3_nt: TGTGCCAGCAGACCCCCCTACGGTCAGCCCCAGCATTTT; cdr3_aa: CASRPPYGQPQHF
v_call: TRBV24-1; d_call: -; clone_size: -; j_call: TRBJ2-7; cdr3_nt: TGTGCCACCAGTGATTTCTCGCCGGGGAGGGGGAATGAGCAGTACTTC; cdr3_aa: CATSDFSPGRGNEQYF
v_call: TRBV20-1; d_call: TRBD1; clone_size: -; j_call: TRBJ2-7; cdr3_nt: TGCAGTGCTAGTAACAGGGGAACCTACGAGCAGTACTTC; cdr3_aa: CSASNRGTYEQYF
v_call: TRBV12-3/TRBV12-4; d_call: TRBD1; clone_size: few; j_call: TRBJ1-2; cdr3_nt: TGTGCCAGCAGTTGGACAGGGGGGGGTGGCTACACCTTC; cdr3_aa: CASSWTGGGGYTF
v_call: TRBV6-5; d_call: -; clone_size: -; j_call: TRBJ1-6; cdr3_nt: TGTGCCACTGCCCTCAGCCCTCGGGATTCACCCCTCCACTTT; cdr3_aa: CATALSPRDSPLHF
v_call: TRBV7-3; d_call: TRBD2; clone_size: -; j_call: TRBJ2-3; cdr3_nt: TGTGCCAGCAGGATTGGGACTAGCGGAAGTCCTAGCACAGATACGCAGTATTTT; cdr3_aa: CASRIGTSGSPSTDTQYF
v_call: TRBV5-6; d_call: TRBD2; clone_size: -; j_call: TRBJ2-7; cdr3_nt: TGTGCCAGCAGCCCCGGACTAGCGGGACCGTATGTCGAGCAGTACTTC; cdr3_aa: CASSPGLAGPYVEQYF
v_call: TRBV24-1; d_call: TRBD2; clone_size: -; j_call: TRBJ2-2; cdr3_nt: TGTGCCACCAGTGCCCCCCCGACTAGCGGGAGATGGACCGGGGAGCTGTTTTTT; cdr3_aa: CATSAPPTSGRWTGELFF
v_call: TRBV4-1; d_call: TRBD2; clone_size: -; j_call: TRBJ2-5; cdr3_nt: TGCGCCAGCAGCCAAAGGGCCTTAGCGGGGGAAGAGACCCAGTACTTC; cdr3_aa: CASSQRALAGEETQYF
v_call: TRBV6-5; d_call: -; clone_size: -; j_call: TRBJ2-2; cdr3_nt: TGTGCCAGTGGCAGGGTGAACACCGGGGAGCTGTTTTTT; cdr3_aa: CASGRVNTGELFF
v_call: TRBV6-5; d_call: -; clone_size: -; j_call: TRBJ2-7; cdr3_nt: TGTGCCAGCACCGGGGTCGTTGGAGAGCAGTACTTC; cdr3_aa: CASTGVVGEQYF
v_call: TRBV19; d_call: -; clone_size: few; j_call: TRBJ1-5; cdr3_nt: TGTGCCAGTAGTATAAGCAGGTCTGATCAGCCCCAGCATTTT; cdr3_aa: CASSISRSDQPQHF
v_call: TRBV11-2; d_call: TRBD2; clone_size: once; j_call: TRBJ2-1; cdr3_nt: TGTGCCAGCAGTCAAGTAGTGGCTAGCGGGAGGGCCAGGTTTGAGCAGTTCTTC; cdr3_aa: CASSQVVASGRARFEQFF
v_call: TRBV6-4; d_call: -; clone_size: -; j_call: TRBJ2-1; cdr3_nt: TGTGCCAGCAGTGACTCAGGCGGGCGGTACAATGAGCAGTTCTTC; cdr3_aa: CASSDSGGRYNEQFF
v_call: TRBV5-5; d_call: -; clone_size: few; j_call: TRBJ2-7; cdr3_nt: TGTGCCAGCAGCTCCCCCACTGGACTGGGGTACTTC; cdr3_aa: CASSSPTGLGYF
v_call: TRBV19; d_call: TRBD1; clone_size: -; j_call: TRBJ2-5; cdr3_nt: TGTGCCAGTAGTTTCGACAGGGCGACCCAGTACTTC; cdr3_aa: CASSFDRATQYF
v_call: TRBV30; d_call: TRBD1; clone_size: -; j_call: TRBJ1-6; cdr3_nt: TGTGCCTGGTCCGGGACAGGGCTCTATAATTCACCCCTCCACTTT; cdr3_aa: CAWSGTGLYNSPLHF
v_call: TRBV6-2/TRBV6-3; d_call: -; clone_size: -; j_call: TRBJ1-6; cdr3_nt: TGTGCCAGCAGTTACTCCCGGAGCTCCTATAATTCACCCCTCCACTTT; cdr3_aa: CASSYSRSSYNSPLHF
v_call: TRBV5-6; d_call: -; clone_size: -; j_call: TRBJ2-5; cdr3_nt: TGTGCCAGCAGCTTAGGACATGTCGGGGAGACCCAGTACTTC; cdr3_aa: CASSLGHVGETQYF
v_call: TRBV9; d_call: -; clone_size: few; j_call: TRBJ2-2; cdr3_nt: TGTGCCAGCAGCACTTACACCGGGGAGCTGTTTTTT; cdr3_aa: CASSTYTGELFF
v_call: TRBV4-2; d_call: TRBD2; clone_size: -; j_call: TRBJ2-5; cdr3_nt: TGTGCCAGCAGCCAAGGCCGGCTAGCGGGAGGGCCGGAGACCCAGTACTTC; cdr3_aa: CASSQGRLAGGPETQYF
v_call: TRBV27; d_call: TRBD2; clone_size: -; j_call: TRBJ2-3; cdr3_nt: TGTGCCAGCAGTTCCCTACTAGCGGCCTGGCCAGATACGCAGTATTTT; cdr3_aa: CASSSLLAAWPDTQYF
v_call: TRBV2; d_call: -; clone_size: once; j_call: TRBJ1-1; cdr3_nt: TGTGCCAGCAGGCTGGAGGCGGTCCCTATCATGAACACTGAAGCTTTCTTT; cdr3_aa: CASRLEAVPIMNTEAFF
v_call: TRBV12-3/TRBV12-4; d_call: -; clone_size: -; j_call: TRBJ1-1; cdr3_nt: TGTGCCAGCAGTTTCCGGAACACTGAAGCTTTCTTT; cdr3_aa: CASSFRNTEAFF
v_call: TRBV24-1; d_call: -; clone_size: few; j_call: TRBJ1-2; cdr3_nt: TGTGCCACCAGTGATTTAGGTACAGCTTATGGCTACACCTTC; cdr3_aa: CATSDLGTAYGYTF
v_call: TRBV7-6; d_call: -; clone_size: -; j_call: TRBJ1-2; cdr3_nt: TGTGCCAGCAGCTTAATGCCGGGTCCAGCGCTAAATGGCTACACCTTC; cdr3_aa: CASSLMPGPALNGYTF
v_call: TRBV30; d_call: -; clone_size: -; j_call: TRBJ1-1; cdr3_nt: TGTGCCTGGAGTGCCACAGGGAACACTGAAGCTTTCTTT; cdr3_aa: CAWSATGNTEAFF
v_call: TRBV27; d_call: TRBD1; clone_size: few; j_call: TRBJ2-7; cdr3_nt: TGTGCCAGCAGTTTAGCGAATACAGGGGCCTACGAGCAGTACTTC; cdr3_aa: CASSLANTGAYEQYF
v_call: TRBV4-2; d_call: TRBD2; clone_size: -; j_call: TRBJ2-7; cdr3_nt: TGTGCCAGCAGCCCCCCGGGCCAGCGGGAGATCGACGAGCAGTACTTC; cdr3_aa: CASSPPGQREIDEQYF
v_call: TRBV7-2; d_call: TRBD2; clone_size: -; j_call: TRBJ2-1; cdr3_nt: TGTGCCAGCAGCTCCGAAGCGGGAGGAGGGAATGAGCAGTTCTTC; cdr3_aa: CASSSEAGGGNEQFF
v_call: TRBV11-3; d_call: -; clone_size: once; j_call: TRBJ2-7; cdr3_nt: TGTGCCAGCAGCGAACAGGGCTCCTACGAGCAGTACTTC; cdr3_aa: CASSEQGSYEQYF
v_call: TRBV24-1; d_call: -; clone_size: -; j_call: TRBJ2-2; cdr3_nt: TGTGCCACCAGTGATTGTACTAGGTACACCGGGGAGCTGTTTTTT; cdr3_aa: CATSDCTRYTGELFF
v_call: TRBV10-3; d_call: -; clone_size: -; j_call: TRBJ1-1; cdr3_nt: TGTGCCATCAGTGAGTTTGGGGCCATGAACACTGAAGCTTTCTTT; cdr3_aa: CAISEFGAMNTEAFF
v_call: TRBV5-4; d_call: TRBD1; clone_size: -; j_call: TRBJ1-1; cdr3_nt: TGTGCCAGCAGCTTGCCGGACAGGGGGCGGACTGAAGCTTTCTTT; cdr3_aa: CASSLPDRGRTEAFF
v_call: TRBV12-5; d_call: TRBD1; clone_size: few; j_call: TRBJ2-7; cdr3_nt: TGTGCTAGTGGTTTTACCCGGGACAGCAGCTCCTACGAGCAGTACTTC; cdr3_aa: CASGFTRDSSSYEQYF